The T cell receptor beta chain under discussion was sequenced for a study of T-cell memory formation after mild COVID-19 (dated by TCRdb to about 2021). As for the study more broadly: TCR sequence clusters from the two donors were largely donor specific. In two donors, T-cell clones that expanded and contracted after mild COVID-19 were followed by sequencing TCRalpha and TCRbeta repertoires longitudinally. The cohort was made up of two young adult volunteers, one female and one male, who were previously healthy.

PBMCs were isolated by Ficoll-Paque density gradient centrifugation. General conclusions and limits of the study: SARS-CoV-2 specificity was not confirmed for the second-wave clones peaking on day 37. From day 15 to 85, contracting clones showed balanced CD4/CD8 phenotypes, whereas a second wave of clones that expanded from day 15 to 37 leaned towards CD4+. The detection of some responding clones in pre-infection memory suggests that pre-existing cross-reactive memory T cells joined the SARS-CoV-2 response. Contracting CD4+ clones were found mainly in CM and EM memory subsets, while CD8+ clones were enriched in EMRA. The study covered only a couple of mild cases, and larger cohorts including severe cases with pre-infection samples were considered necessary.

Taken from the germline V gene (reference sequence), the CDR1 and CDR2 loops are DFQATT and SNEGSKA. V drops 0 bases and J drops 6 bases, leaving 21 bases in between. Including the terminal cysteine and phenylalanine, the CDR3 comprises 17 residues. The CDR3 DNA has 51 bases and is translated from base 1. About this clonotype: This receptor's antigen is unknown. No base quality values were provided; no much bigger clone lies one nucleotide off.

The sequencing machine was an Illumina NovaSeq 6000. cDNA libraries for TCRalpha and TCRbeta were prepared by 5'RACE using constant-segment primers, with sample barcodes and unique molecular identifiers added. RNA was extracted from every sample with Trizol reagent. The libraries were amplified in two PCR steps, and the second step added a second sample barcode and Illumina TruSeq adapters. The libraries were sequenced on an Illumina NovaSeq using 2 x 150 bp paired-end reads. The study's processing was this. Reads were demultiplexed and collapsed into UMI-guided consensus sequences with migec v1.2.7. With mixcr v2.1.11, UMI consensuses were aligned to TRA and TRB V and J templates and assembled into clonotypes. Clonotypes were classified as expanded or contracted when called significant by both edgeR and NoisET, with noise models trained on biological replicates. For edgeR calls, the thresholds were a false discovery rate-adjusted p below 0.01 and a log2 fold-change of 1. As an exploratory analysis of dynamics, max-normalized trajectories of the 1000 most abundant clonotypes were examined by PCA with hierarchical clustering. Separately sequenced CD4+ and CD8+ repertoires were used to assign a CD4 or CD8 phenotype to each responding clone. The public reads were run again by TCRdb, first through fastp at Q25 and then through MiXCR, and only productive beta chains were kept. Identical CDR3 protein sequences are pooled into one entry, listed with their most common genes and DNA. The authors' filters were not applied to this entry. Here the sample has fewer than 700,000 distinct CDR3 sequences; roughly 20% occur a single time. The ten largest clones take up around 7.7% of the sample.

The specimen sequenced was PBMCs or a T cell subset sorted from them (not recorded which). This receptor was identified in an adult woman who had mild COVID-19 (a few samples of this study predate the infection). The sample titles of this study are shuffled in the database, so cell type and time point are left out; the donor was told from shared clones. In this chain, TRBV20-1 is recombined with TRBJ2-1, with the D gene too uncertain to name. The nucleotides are TGCAGTGCTAGAGATGGTCGGGCGATAGTTTTCGGCAATGAGCAGTTCTTC. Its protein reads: CSARDGRAIVFGNEQFF.